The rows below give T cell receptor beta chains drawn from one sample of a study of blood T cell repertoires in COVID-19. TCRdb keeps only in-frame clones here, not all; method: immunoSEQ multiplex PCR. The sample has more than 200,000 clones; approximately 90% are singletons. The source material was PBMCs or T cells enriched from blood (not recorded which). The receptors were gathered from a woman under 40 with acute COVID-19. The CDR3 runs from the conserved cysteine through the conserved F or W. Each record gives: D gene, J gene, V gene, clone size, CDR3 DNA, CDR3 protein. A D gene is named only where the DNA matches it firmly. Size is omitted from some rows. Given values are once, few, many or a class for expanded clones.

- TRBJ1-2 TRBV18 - TGTGCCAGCTCACCAACAGGCCTACATGGCTACACCTTC CASSPTGLHGYTF
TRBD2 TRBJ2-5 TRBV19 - TGTGCCAGTTCAAATGCGGGGGGCCAAGAGACCCAGTACTTC CASSNAGGQETQYF
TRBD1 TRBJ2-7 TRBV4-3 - TGCGCCAGCAGCCACCGACAGGGGGCGGCGTACGAGCAGTACTTC CASSHRQGAAYEQYF
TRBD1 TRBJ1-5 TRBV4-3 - TGCGCCAGCAGCCGCGGACAGGGGGCGAATCAGCCCCAGCATTTT CASSRGQGANQPQHF
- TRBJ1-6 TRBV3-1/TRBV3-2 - TGTGCCAGCAGCCCGAGTCCCGTACGCTATAATTCACCCCTCCACTTT CASSPSPVRYNSPLHF
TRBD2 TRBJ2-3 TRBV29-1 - TGCAGCGTTGATAATCTAGCGGAAAGCTCCACAGATACGCAGTATTTT CSVDNLAESSTDTQYF
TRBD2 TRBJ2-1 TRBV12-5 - TGTGCTAGCCGGACTAGCGGGGGCCCCCCCTACAATGAGCAGTTCTTC CASRTSGGPPYNEQFF
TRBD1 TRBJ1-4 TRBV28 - TGTGCCAGCAGCACAGGGGGGGCTAATGAAAAACTGTTTTTT CASSTGGANEKLFF
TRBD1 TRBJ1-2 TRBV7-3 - TGTGCCAGCAGCGCCTTCCCCCTTAACCGGGACAGACATGCAATGGGCTACACCTTC CASSAFPLNRDRHAMGYTF
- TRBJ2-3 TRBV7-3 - TGTGCCAGCAGCTACGACACTGGCGATACGCAGTATTTT CASSYDTGDTQYF
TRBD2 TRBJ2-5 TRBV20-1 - TGCAGTGCTAGTTCCAATACAGCGGGGGCACAAGAGACCCAGTACTTC CSASSNTAGAQETQYF
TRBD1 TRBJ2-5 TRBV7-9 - TGTGCCAGCAGCTTAGGGGACAGGGGGCTGGAGACCCAGTACTTC CASSLGDRGLETQYF
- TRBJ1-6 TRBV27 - TGTGCCAGCAGTTTAGGGCAGGGCGGTTCACCCCTCCACTTT CASSLGQGGSPLHF
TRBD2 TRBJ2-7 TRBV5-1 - TGCGCCAGCGCTAGCGGACCGCCCTTAAACACGAACGAGCAGTACTTC CASASGPPLNTNEQYF
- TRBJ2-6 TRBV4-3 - TGCGCCAGCAGCCAAGCGGACAGAGTATCTGGGGCCAACGTCCTGACTTTC CASSQADRVSGANVLTF
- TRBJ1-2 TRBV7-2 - TGTGCCAGCAGATTCGGACAGCAACCTAACTATGGCTACACCTTC CASRFGQQPNYGYTF
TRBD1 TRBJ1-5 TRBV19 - TGTGCCAGTAGTGCCAGTGACAGGGGTAACAATCAGCCCCAGCATTTT CASSASDRGNNQPQHF
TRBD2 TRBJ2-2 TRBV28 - TGTGCCAGCAGTTCGGCTAGCGGGAGGGCCTTCGGGGAGCTGTTTTTT CASSSASGRAFGELFF
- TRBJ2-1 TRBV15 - TGTGCCACCAGCAGAGAAAACCTGGGGGCCAATGAGCAGTTCTTC CATSRENLGANEQFF
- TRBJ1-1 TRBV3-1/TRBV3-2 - TGTGCCAGCAGCCACGTACGAGACTCCACTGAAGCTTTCTTT CASSHVRDSTEAFF
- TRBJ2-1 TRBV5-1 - TGCGCCAGCAGCTTTTCCGGGTCGTCCTACAATGAGCAGTTCTTC CASSFSGSSYNEQFF
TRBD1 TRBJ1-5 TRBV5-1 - TGCGCCAGCAGCTTGGAATTGGGCCAGGGGGGCTCATATAGCAATCAGCCCCAGCATTTT CASSLELGQGGSYSNQPQHF
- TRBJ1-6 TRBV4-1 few TGCGCCAGCAGCCAAGATTCTCAGGCCCCTAATTCACCCCTCCACTTT CASSQDSQAPNSPLHF
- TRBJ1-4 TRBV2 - TGTGCCAGCAGTGAAGCGGGGGCGGTGGGTGAAAAACTGTTTTTT CASSEAGAVGEKLFF
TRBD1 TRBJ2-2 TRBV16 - TGTGCCAGCAGCCAGGGGCGGACAGGGCAGACCGGGGAGCTGTTTTTT CASSQGRTGQTGELFF
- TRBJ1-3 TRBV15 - TGTGCCACCGAGGGGGGGAACGGAAACACCATATATTTT CATEGGNGNTIYF
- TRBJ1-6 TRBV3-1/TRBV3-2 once TGTGCCAGCAGCCAAGTTCTCCGGAATTCACCCCTCCACTTT CASSQVLRNSPLHF
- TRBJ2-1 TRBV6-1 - TGTGCCAGCAGACACAATGACAAGTACAATGAGCAGTTCTTC CASRHNDKYNEQFF
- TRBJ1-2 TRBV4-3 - TGCGCCAGCAGCCAAGATAAGAGCTCTTATGGCTACACCTTC CASSQDKSSYGYTF
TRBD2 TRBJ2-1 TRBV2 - TGTGCCAGCAGTGATCTCCGGGGGGGGCCTCATGAGCAGTTCTTC CASSDLRGGPHEQFF
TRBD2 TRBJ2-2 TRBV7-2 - TGTGCCAGCAGCTTCGGCGGGAGCATCACCGGGGAGCTGTTTTTT CASSFGGSITGELFF
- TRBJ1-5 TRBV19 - TGTGCCAGTAACGCGGGTTGGATATATCAGCCCCAGCATTTT CASNAGWIYQPQHF
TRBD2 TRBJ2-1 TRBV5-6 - TGTGCCAGCAGCTTGCTTCTAGCGGGAGGGCCCGAGGAGCAGTTCTTC CASSLLLAGGPEEQFF
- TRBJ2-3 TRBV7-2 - TGTGCCAGCAGCTTAGGGTCAGGGGTGGCAGATACGCAGTATTTT CASSLGSGVADTQYF